The rows below give T cell receptor beta chains drawn from one sample of a study of shared clonotypes between healthy human individuals. The method was immunoSEQ multiplex PCR; TCRdb's version includes in-frame clones alone and lacks a portion of them. This repertoire shows roughly 1,500,000 clones, approximately 98.5% found once; its top ten account for about 0.34%. Sequenced material: naive CD4+ T cells sorted from blood. The receptors shown here come from a man aged 30 to 39 in good health. CDR3s include the opening cysteine and the closing phenylalanine or tryptophan. A D gene is named only where the DNA matches it firmly. Size is stated for part of the rows, as once, few or many counts, or as a class when the clone is expanded.

TRBJ2-5 TRBV29-1 TRBD2 NA CSSGGGETQYF TGCAGTTCTGGGGGGGGAGAGACCCAGTACTTC
TRBJ2-7 TRBV15 TRBD2 once CATSRMGLAGEYEQYF TGTGCCACCAGCAGGATGGGACTAGCGGGAGAGTACGAGCAGTACTTC
TRBJ1-2 TRBV11-2 NA NA CASSPVPVDRANYGYTF TGTGCCAGCAGCCCCGTACCGGTAGACCGAGCTAACTATGGCTACACCTTC
TRBJ1-1 TRBV14 TRBD1 NA CASSPRMTGTEAFF TGTGCCAGCAGCCCACGAATGACAGGGACTGAAGCTTTCTTT
TRBJ2-3 TRBV9 TRBD2 NA CASSPSRTSGDTQYF TGTGCCAGCAGCCCCAGCAGGACTAGCGGGGATACGCAGTATTTT
TRBJ1-1 TRBV5-6 TRBD1 NA CASSKTGAPIRAFF TGTGCCAGCAGCAAAACAGGGGCCCCCATTCGGGCTTTCTTT
TRBJ1-1 TRBV4-1 NA NA CASSHRFSNTEAFF TGCGCCAGCAGCCACCGATTCTCGAACACTGAAGCTTTCTTT
TRBJ2-3 TRBV12-5 NA NA CASAWGRTELKTLTDTQYF TGTGCTAGTGCCTGGGGGCGGACCGAACTTAAAACGCTCACAGATACGCAGTATTTT
TRBJ2-2 TRBV5-1 TRBD2 NA CASSLPGQRLAGESGELFF TGCGCCAGCAGCCTACCGGGGCAGAGACTAGCGGGAGAATCCGGGGAGCTGTTTTTT
TRBJ1-5 TRBV10-2 NA once CASSEGSGVPYQPQHF TGCGCCAGCAGTGAGGGATCAGGGGTCCCTTATCAGCCCCAGCATTTT
TRBJ2-5 TRBV10-3 NA NA CAISGQNQETQYF TGTGCCATCAGTGGGCAGAACCAAGAGACCCAGTACTTC
TRBJ2-5 TRBV18 NA NA CASSPLLGETQYF TGTGCCAGCTCACCTCTTCTGGGGGAGACCCAGTACTTC
TRBJ2-7 TRBV9 NA NA CASSPVPFGGYEQYF TGTGCCAGCAGCCCAGTCCCTTTCGGGGGCTACGAGCAGTACTTC
TRBJ2-1 TRBV7-8 NA NA CASSLELSGAFF TGTGCCAGCAGCTTAGAACTATCAGGGGCATTCTTC
TRBJ2-5 TRBV18 NA NA CASSPPGEETQYF TGTGCCAGCTCACCTCCAGGGGAGGAGACCCAGTACTTC
TRBJ2-1 TRBV28 TRBD2 NA CASSLPWRAGVGYNEQFF TGTGCCAGCAGTTTGCCCTGGCGAGCGGGAGTGGGATACAATGAGCAGTTCTTC
TRBJ1-1 TRBV5-4 TRBD1 NA CASSLDTRQGFTEAFF TGTGCCAGCAGCTTGGATACGAGACAGGGTTTCACTGAAGCTTTCTTT
TRBJ2-1 TRBV5-1 NA NA CASSRGDSSHPVNEQFF TGCGCCAGCAGCCGAGGCGACAGTTCTCATCCCGTCAATGAGCAGTTCTTC
TRBJ2-3 TRBV5-1 TRBD2 NA CASSLGTSSDTQYF TGCGCCAGCAGCCTAGGGACTAGCTCAGATACGCAGTATTTT
TRBJ1-2 TRBV28 NA NA CASSFNRGYTF TGTGCCAGCAGTTTCAACAGAGGCTACACCTTC
TRBJ2-1 TRBV4-2 NA NA CASSQARLGSAGNEQFF TGTGCCAGCAGCCAAGCCCGACTCGGGTCCGCGGGCAATGAGCAGTTCTTC
TRBJ2-7 TRBV7-9 TRBD2 NA CASQRDHYEQYF TGTGCCTCCCAGCGGGACCACTACGAGCAGTACTTC
TRBJ1-4 TRBV5-4 NA NA CASSFGGVSSNEKLFF TGTGCCAGCAGCTTCGGGGGGGTGTCGTCTAATGAAAAACTGTTTTTT
TRBJ2-7 TRBV28 NA NA CASSQLRQGLSYEQYF TGTGCCAGCAGCCAACTACGACAGGGACTCTCCTACGAGCAGTACTTC
TRBJ2-2 TRBV7-2 TRBD2 NA CASSLELATNTGELFF TGTGCCAGCAGCTTAGAACTAGCGACGAACACCGGGGAGCTGTTTTTT
TRBJ2-2 TRBV19 TRBD1 NA CASSIFFGTGSTGELFF TGTGCCAGTAGTATCTTCTTTGGGACAGGGAGCACCGGGGAGCTGTTTTTT
TRBJ2-3 TRBV30 TRBD2 NA CAWSAGLASGGLFTDTQYF TGTGCCTGGAGTGCCGGACTAGCCTCCGGGGGGCTCTTCACAGATACGCAGTATTTT
TRBJ2-7 TRBV21-1 NA NA CASSKGRTSGSSSVDEQYF TGTGCCAGCAGCAAAGGGCGGACTAGCGGGAGCAGTTCTGTCGACGAGCAGTACTTC
TRBJ2-3 TRBV11-2 TRBD2 NA CASSLVVLAGPSTDTQYF TGTGCCAGCAGCTTAGTAGTTCTAGCGGGACCTAGCACAGATACGCAGTATTTT
TRBJ1-4 TRBV7-9 TRBD1 NA CASSPGLGQGLEKLFF TGTGCCAGCAGCCCGGGGTTGGGACAGGGGTTGGAAAAACTGTTTTTT
TRBJ2-5 TRBV6-1 NA NA CASRSHSGETQYF TGTGCCAGCAGGTCCCATAGTGGCGAGACCCAGTACTTC
TRBJ2-6 TRBV7-9 TRBD1 NA CATPRDRDTSGANVLTF TGTGCCACTCCAAGGGACAGAGATACCTCTGGGGCCAACGTCCTGACTTTC
TRBJ2-1 TRBV6-6 TRBD2 NA CASSYSLAGNEQFF TGTGCCAGCAGTTACTCACTAGCGGGAAATGAGCAGTTCTTC
TRBJ2-5 TRBV9 NA NA CASSAGIVMETQYF TGTGCCAGCAGCGCTGGAATAGTTATGGAGACCCAGTACTTC
TRBJ2-5 TRBV5-1 TRBD1 NA CASSYRTGKIQETQYF TGCGCCAGCAGCTACAGGACAGGGAAAATCCAAGAGACCCAGTACTTC
TRBJ2-7 TRBV28 NA NA CASTRTYSGYEQYF TGTGCCAGCACACGTACTTACTCGGGCTACGAGCAGTACTTC
TRBJ2-1 TRBV9 NA NA CASSVGATGSYNEQFF TGTGCCAGCAGCGTAGGTGCCACTGGATCCTACAATGAGCAGTTCTTC